The entry that follows covers one T cell receptor (beta chain) sequence. Which antigen it targets is not known. Base qualities were left out, and no much larger clone turns up one base away. This sample is part of a study of shared clonotypes between healthy human individuals (dated by TCRdb to the early 2020s). Notes on the research overall: The cohort comprised two women and three men aged 18 to 49 years. To increase sequencing depth and limit assay-specific biases, TCR repertoire library preparation and sequencing were carried out by different laboratories using diverse techniques. To estimate repertoire size and how much clonotype sharing occurs between individuals, the study deeply sequenced the blood TCR repertoires of about five healthy adults. For each donor, three plates each were used for CD4 naive and CD4 memory, two plates were used for CD8 naive, and one plate was used for CD8 memory. Between about 0.85 and 10 billion PBMCs per donor were obtained by leukapheresis. Findings and caveats that apply to the study as a whole: The genetic and exposure-history diversity represented was limited by the small number of donors. Clonotypes shared by all four sorted-subset donors showed higher generation probabilities than non-shared clonotypes. When a few donors were compared, the shared fraction of clonotypes was approximately 5% for naive CD4, 3.5% to 4% for naive CD8, roughly 2.5% for memory CD4, and 0.3% to 0.5% for memory CD8. Only blood was sampled, and tissue TCR repertoires likely differ from those in blood. Rarefaction of sorted-subset datasets indicated incomplete sequencing despite the large sequencing depth. Pairwise subsampling led to the expectation that sequencing depth would affect the degree of clonotype sharing among donors. Estimated clonotype richness was generally larger for naive than for memory subsets.

Using the deep immunoSEQ assay, multiplex PCR amplified TCR CDR3 regions from genomic DNA. Genomic DNA extracted from each cell subset was distributed evenly over all wells of several immunoSEQ 96-well plates, and each plate served as one replicate. For sorted subsets, 200 to 250 ng of genomic DNA, equivalent to 30,000 or so T cell genomes, went into each replicate PCR. The purified libraries were quantified using a Qubit 3.0 fluorometer, sized with a Bioanalyzer 2100, and then quantified again using the KAPA Library Quantification kit. Every immunoSEQ 96-well plate was sequenced on a separate single-read 150-cycle Illumina NextSeq 550 flow cell. The authors processed their data as follows. The immunoSEQ output contained only junctional sequences without quality scores, so filtering could not match that applied to full-length reads. Sequences were annotated with PyIR, a Python wrapper for IgBLAST v1.9, using IMGT germline references to assign V/J genes and CDR3. Any read was removed if the V/J assignment was weak (E-value above 1e-6), the CDR3 was missing, or the read contained stop codons, out-of-frame junctions, or ambiguous translated residues. A V3J clonotype was defined by an identical inferred V gene, J gene, and CDR3 amino acid sequence. The percentage overlap between two repertoires was calculated by dividing the number of shared unique clonotypes by the size of the smaller repertoire. Repertoire richness was assessed with RTK rarefaction, the Chao1 estimator, and Recon v2.1 estimates of unobserved clonotypes. Generation probabilities were computed with OLGA for all TCRbeta clonotypes obtained by the gDNA method from several donors. Here the immuneACCESS table is served through TCRdb, limited to in-frame sequences with V and J called. Missing clones are a known gap in these copies; in checked studies unresolved V genes cover under half, and the rest lacks a known reason. V and J calls plus clone size are reproduced from that table; the DNA served to infer D and trimming. The sample table lists approximately 530,000 clones, roughly 95% of them with a count of one. The ten largest clonotypes hold about 0.06% of the sample.

Its CDR3 holds 12 amino acids, cysteine through phenylalanine. Only CDR3 DNA remains: 36 bases, in frame from the first base. The germline ends are 13 bases apart after V is trimmed by 11 bases and J by 6 bases. Per the germline V gene (reference sequence), WNHNN is the CDR1 and SYGVQD is the CDR2. The donors were healthy, HIV-negative adults with no recently reported acute infections or vaccinations. Only Caucasian adults living in Nashville, Tennessee, USA were represented among the donors. CD4+ T cells were enriched by magnetic negative selection; naive cells were then positively selected on CD45RA, and the negative fraction formed the memory subset. After blood collection by leukapheresis, PBMCs were isolated using Ficoll-Histopaque density gradient centrifugation and then cryopreserved in the vapor phase of liquid nitrogen. Analytical flow cytometry was used to check the purity and quantity of each magnetically sorted T cell population. From each sorted fraction, genomic DNA was isolated and quantified by UV absorbance on a Nanodrop 2000c.

The TCR originated in a woman under 40 in good health. The chain is made from TRBV10-1 and TRBJ2-2; no D gene is confidently identified. Sequenced sample: naive CD4+ T cells sorted from blood. Interpreted using the paper, the cell subset or site label stands for: CD45RA+ positively selected. In nucleotide form, the sequence is TGCGCCTCCAGAGAGGCAGCCGGGGAGCTGTTTTTT. Its protein product is CASREAAGELFF.